These T cell receptor beta chains were read from a single sample in a study of radiation and T cells in renal cell carcinoma. Some clones are missing from TCRdb's copy, which holds only in-frame ones; the method was immunoSEQ multiplex PCR. The sample lists roughly 150,000 clones, 87% occurring once. The starting material was blood, obtained from a patient whose treatment included radiotherapy and nephrectomy. The receptors shown here come from a woman in her forties or fifties with renal cell carcinoma. CDR3s include the opening cysteine and the closing phenylalanine or tryptophan. D genes are given only for firm matches. The size of a clone is reported for some rows only, either as once, few or many, or as a class for expanded clones.

v_gene	j_gene	abundance	d_gene	CDR3aa	CDR3nt
TRBV7-2	TRBJ2-5	once	TRBD1	CASSKTTGGLQETQYF	TGTGCCAGCAGCAAAACGACAGGGGGCTTACAAGAGACCCAGTACTTC
TRBV19	TRBJ1-5	NA	TRBD1	CASSKGQGTNQPQHF	TGTGCCAGTAGTAAAGGACAGGGAACAAACCAGCCCCAGCATTTT
TRBV11-3	TRBJ2-3	NA	NA	CASSLESPDTQYF	TGTGCCAGCAGCTTAGAGTCCCCAGATACGCAGTATTTT
TRBV19	TRBJ1-2	once	NA	CASSIGQGLYGYTF	TGTGCCAGTAGTATTGGTCAGGGGTTGTATGGCTACACCTTC
TRBV6-5	TRBJ1-3	NA	NA	CASSLNSPRRNTIYF	TGTGCCAGCAGCTTAAACTCCCCCCGAAGAAACACCATATATTTT
TRBV14	TRBJ2-5	NA	NA	CARTQETQYF	TGTGCCAGGACCCAAGAGACCCAGTACTTC
TRBV6-6	TRBJ1-1	NA	TRBD1	CASSTGGIEAFF	TGTGCCAGCAGTACAGGGGGGATTGAAGCTTTCTTT
TRBV20-1	TRBJ1-1	NA	NA	CSARGNTEAFF	TGCAGTGCTAGAGGGAACACTGAAGCTTTCTTT
TRBV13	TRBJ1-3	NA	NA	CASSLYGNTIYF	TGTGCCAGCAGCTTATATGGAAACACCATATATTTT
TRBV7-2	TRBJ2-3	NA	NA	CASSLSEDTQYF	TGTGCCAGCAGCTTGAGCGAGGATACGCAGTATTTT
TRBV21-1	TRBJ2-5	NA	NA	CASSKERSGGYQETQYF	TGTGCCAGCAGCAAAGAACGAAGCGGGGGGTACCAAGAGACCCAGTACTTC
TRBV6-6	TRBJ1-6	NA	NA	CASSQTDNSPLHF	TGTGCCAGCAGCCAGACAGATAATTCACCCCTCCACTTT
TRBV2	TRBJ2-1	NA	TRBD1	CASSEDRGAYNEQFF	TGTGCCAGCAGTGAAGACAGGGGGGCTTACAATGAGCAGTTCTTC
TRBV19	TRBJ2-3	NA	TRBD1	CASSMWDRFASTDTQYF	TGTGCCAGTAGTATGTGGGACAGGTTCGCCAGCACAGATACGCAGTATTTT
TRBV10-3	TRBJ2-1	NA	NA	CAISGDNEQFF	TGTGCCATCAGTGGGGACAATGAGCAGTTCTTC
TRBV12-5	TRBJ2-7	NA	NA	CASTGSSYEQYF	TGTGCTAGTACAGGGAGCTCCTACGAGCAGTACTTC
TRBV15	TRBJ2-7	NA	NA	CATSPGWTSHEQYF	TGTGCCACCAGTCCGGGGTGGACTTCCCACGAGCAGTACTTC
TRBV7-9	TRBJ1-1	NA	TRBD1	CASSPDRRQYTEAFF	TGTGCCAGCAGCCCGGACAGGAGACAATACACTGAAGCTTTCTTT
TRBV19	TRBJ1-3	NA	NA	CATSPGNRNTIYF	TGTGCCACCTCCCCGGGGAACCGAAACACCATATATTTT
TRBV30	TRBJ1-2	NA	TRBD1	CAWSEGGGYTF	TGTGCCTGGAGTGAAGGGGGCGGCTACACCTTC
TRBV5-1	TRBJ1-2	NA	TRBD1	CASSWGQGNYGYTF	TGCGCCAGCAGCTGGGGACAGGGGAACTATGGCTACACCTTC
TRBV10-3	TRBJ2-2	NA	NA	CAISDRGTTGELFF	TGTGCCATCAGTGATCGAGGGACCACGGGGGAGCTGTTTTTT
TRBV19	TRBJ2-5	once	NA	CASSIGRGTTETQYF	TGTGCCAGTAGTATAGGGCGGGGGACAACAGAGACCCAGTACTTC
TRBV29-1	TRBJ1-2	NA	NA	CSVGARGSGYTF	TGCAGCGTTGGGGCCAGAGGGAGCGGCTACACCTTC
TRBV7-2	TRBJ1-2	NA	NA	CASSSASRAQLYGYTF	TGTGCCAGCAGCTCCGCATCGCGGGCACAGCTCTATGGCTACACCTTC
TRBV23-1	TRBJ1-5	NA	NA	CASSALGEFGSQPQHF	TGCGCCAGCAGTGCACTGGGGGAATTTGGCAGTCAGCCCCAGCATTTT
TRBV6-1	TRBJ2-1	once	TRBD2	CASAASGDSNEQFF	TGTGCCAGCGCAGCTAGCGGGGACAGCAATGAGCAGTTCTTC
TRBV18	TRBJ2-2	NA	NA	CASQWNLNTGELFF	TGTGCCAGCCAGTGGAACTTGAACACCGGGGAGCTGTTTTTT
TRBV18	TRBJ2-2	NA	NA	CASSPRQGDTGELFF	TGTGCCAGCTCACCACGACAAGGGGACACCGGGGAGCTGTTTTTT
TRBV5-1	TRBJ2-5	few	NA	CASSPEGGKETQYF	TGCGCCAGCAGCCCCGAAGGGGGTAAAGAGACCCAGTACTTC
TRBV2	TRBJ2-1	NA	NA	CASSEGTAFGQFF	TGTGCCAGCAGTGAAGGGACTGCCTTTGGGCAGTTCTTC
TRBV5-1	TRBJ2-1	NA	TRBD2	CASSLSGGNPPGNEQFF	TGCGCCAGCAGCTTAAGCGGGGGGAATCCTCCCGGCAATGAGCAGTTCTTC
TRBV9	TRBJ1-2	few	TRBD1	CASSVDNRGLGYTF	TGTGCCAGCAGCGTAGATAACAGGGGGCTTGGCTACACCTTC
TRBV29-1	TRBJ1-2	NA	NA	CSVAGHYGYTF	TGCAGCGTTGCGGGGCACTATGGCTACACCTTC
TRBV5-1	TRBJ2-5	NA	NA	CASSPETGLRGQETQYF	TGCGCCAGCAGCCCCGAAACGGGTCTGAGGGGCCAAGAGACCCAGTACTTC
TRBV7-7	TRBJ2-2	NA	TRBD1	CASSLSGTGDTGELFF	TGTGCTAGCAGCTTAAGCGGGACAGGGGACACCGGGGAGCTGTTTTTT
TRBV7-9	TRBJ2-5	NA	NA	CASSFIPQAETQYF	TGTGCCAGCAGCTTTATCCCCCAGGCAGAGACCCAGTACTTC
TRBV7-2	TRBJ1-2	NA	NA	CASSPDRNYGYTF	TGTGCCAGCAGCCCAGACAGGAACTATGGCTACACCTTC
TRBV11-2	TRBJ2-7	once	NA	CASSLGGRYEQYF	TGTGCCAGCAGCTTAGGGGGGCGATACGAGCAGTACTTC
TRBV2	TRBJ2-2	NA	TRBD2	CARPKTGTSGEAGELFF	TGTGCCAGACCTAAAACCGGGACTAGCGGGGAAGCCGGGGAGCTGTTTTTT
TRBV7-9	TRBJ2-1	NA	TRBD2	CASSLGISGPSYNEQFF	TGTGCCAGCAGCTTAGGAATTAGCGGGCCCTCCTACAATGAGCAGTTCTTC
TRBV19	TRBJ1-1	few	NA	CASSMGGDTEAFF	TGTGCCAGTAGTATGGGCGGGGACACTGAAGCTTTCTTT
TRBV5-1	TRBJ2-5	NA	NA	CASSPRDQMGTQYF	TGCGCCAGCAGCCCAAGGGACCAGATGGGGACCCAGTACTTC
TRBV10-1	TRBJ2-3	NA	NA	CASSDGGGTDTQYF	TGCGCCAGCAGTGACGGGGGAGGCACAGATACGCAGTATTTT
TRBV15	TRBJ2-3	NA	TRBD1	CATTQTGQGADTQYF	TGTGCCACCACCCAGACTGGACAGGGAGCAGATACGCAGTATTTT
TRBV11-2	TRBJ1-2	NA	TRBD1	CASSLVAGGYGYTF	TGTGCCAGCAGCTTAGTGGCAGGGGGCTATGGCTACACCTTC
TRBV7-2	TRBJ1-1	NA	NA	CASSSQVRNTEAFF	TGTGCCAGCAGCTCCCAGGTGCGGAACACTGAAGCTTTCTTT
TRBV4-1	TRBJ2-5	NA	TRBD1	CASSHGQGAVETQYF	TGCGCCAGCAGCCACGGACAGGGGGCCGTTGAGACCCAGTACTTC
TRBV9	TRBJ1-3	few	NA	CASSVGGATGNTIYF	TGTGCCAGCAGCGTAGGAGGGGCGACTGGAAACACCATATATTTT
TRBV7-7	TRBJ2-1	NA	TRBD2	CASSLGAGGYNEQFF	TGTGCTAGCAGCTTAGGGGCGGGGGGCTACAATGAGCAGTTCTTC
TRBV9	TRBJ1-2	NA	TRBD1	CASSVTPGQGLGYTF	TGTGCCAGCAGCGTGACCCCGGGACAGGGCCTCGGCTACACCTTC
TRBV7-9	TRBJ2-5	NA	TRBD2	CASSPQTSGRVGTQYF	TGTGCCAGCAGCCCGCAGACTAGCGGGAGGGTAGGGACCCAGTACTTC
TRBV9	TRBJ2-7	once	NA	CASSSGAGEIHEQYF	TGTGCCAGCAGCTCCGGGGCAGGGGAAATCCACGAGCAGTACTTC